One and the same sample provided the 15 T cell receptor beta chains below, sequenced in a study of blood T cell repertoires in COVID-19. Produced via immunoSEQ multiplex PCR; TCRdb's table is partial and in-frame only. The data contain about 240,000 clones, 80% to 85% of them singletons. Sequenced sample: peripheral blood. These receptors all come from a woman aged 18-30 years with acute or convalescent COVID-19.

This chain uses TRBV7-9 with TRBJ2-1; no firm D call. V gave up 1 base and J gave up 6 bases, with 10 bases separating them. There are 14 residues in the CDR3. The V gene's germline CDR1 is SEHNR and CDR2 FQNEAQ (reference sequence). The CDR3 spells CASSLVPLVNEQFF. The CDR3 bases are TGTGCCAGCAGCTTAGTCCCTCTAGTCAATGAGCAGTTCTTC. The whole variable domain, remainder taken from reference TRBV7-9 and TRBJ2-1, is DTGVSQNPRHKITKRGQNVTFRCDPISEHNRLYWYRQTLGQGPEFLTYFQNEAQLEKSRLLSDRFSAERPKGSFSTLEIQRTEQGDSAMYLCASSLVPLVNEQFFGPGTRLTVL.

DNA of the CDR3: TGTGCCAGCAGCTTTAGGGAGGGCAATCAGCCCCAGCATTTT. Its translation: CASSFREGNQPQHF. The V and J genes are TRBV7-8 and TRBJ1-5, with unresolved D. Trimming removed 3 bases at V and 2 bases at J, with 8 bases between. Germline values: CDR1 SGHVS, CDR2 FQNEAQ. This CDR3 is built from 14 residues. The full variable domain, completed using reference TRBV7-8 and TRBJ1-5, is GAGVSQSPRYKVAKRGQDVALRCDPISGHVSLFWYQQALGQGPEFLTYFQNEAQLDKSGLPSDRFFAERPEGSVSTLKIQRTQQEDSAVYLCASSFREGNQPQHFGDGTRLSIL.

V is TRBV10-3 and J is TRBJ2-5; 9 bases fit TRBD2. The V gene end was trimmed by 4 bases and the J gene end by 5 bases; junction bases not matched to a gene: 2. The CDR3 length is 13 residues. Germline values: CDR1 ENHRY, CDR2 SYGVKD. For the CDR3, the DNA is TGTGCCATCAGTGGGCGGGAGGGGGAGACCCAGTACTTC. Translation: CAISGREGETQYF.

V is TRBV5-6 and J is TRBJ2-3, with 11 bases that match TRBD2. V lost 4 bases and J lost 7; bases outside the gene matches: 11. This CDR3 is built from 16 residues. The germline gives CDR1 SGHDT, CDR2 YYEEEE. The CDR3 sequence: CASSRLAGLPHHTQYF. Here the CDR3 DNA reads TGTGCCAGCAGCCGACTAGCGGGACTACCACATCATACGCAGTATTTT.

In this sample, this clone turned up a few times. J is TRBJ1-6 and V is TRBV19; D unresolved. Trimming removed 4 bases from V and 0 bases from J, with 10 bases in between. This CDR3 region has 16 residues. The germline V gene has CDR1 LNHDA and CDR2 SQIVND (reference sequence). CDR3 sequence reads: CASSTTAVSYNSPLHF. The CDR3 bases are TGTGCCAGTAGTACAACAGCGGTCTCCTATAATTCACCCCTCCACTTT. The entire variable domain, with the rest obtained from reference TRBV19 and TRBJ1-6, is as follows: DGGITQSPKYLFRKEGQNVTLSCEQNLNHDAMYWYRQDPGQGLRLIYYSQIVNDFQKGDIAEGYSVSREKKESFPLTVTSAQKNPTAFYLCASSTTAVSYNSPLHFGNGTRLTVT.

The chain uses TRBV7-2 and TRBJ2-2, with 7 bases that match TRBD2. Germline trimming cut 4 bases from V and 6 bases from J; bases unmatched to any gene: 5. Germline assignment: CDR1 SGHTA and CDR2 FQGNSA. This CDR3 is built from 14 residues. The CDR3 DNA reads TGTGCCAGCAGCTCCAGACTAGCTGCCGGGGAGCTGTTTTTT. Its protein is CASSSRLAAGELFF.

V usage is TRBV7-2 and J usage is TRBJ1-5; D not resolved. CDR1 is SGHTA, CDR2 FQGNSA, per germline. Trimming pared 5 bases from V and 7 bases from J, leaving 12 bases between. The CDR3 runs 13 residues. This CDR3 is CASSLRGNQPQHF. The CDR3 region has the DNA TGTGCCAGCAGCCTACGGGGAAACCAGCCCCAGCATTTT.

The genes are TRBV6-2 or TRBV6-3 and TRBJ2-7, with 15 bases matching TRBD2. CDR3 length: 17 residues. V shed 5 bases, J shed 2 bases, and the junction held 7 bases outside the gene matches. Germline CDR1 reads MNHEY; CDR2 reads SVGEGT. The CDR3 region has the DNA TGTGCCAGCAGTGACGGACTAGCGGGAGGGCCTACCTACGAGCAGTACTTC. Amino acid sequence: CASSDGLAGGPTYEQYF.

This clone was recorded once. The rearrangement links TRBV7-2 to TRBJ2-2; D is unclear. This CDR3 is 13 amino acids long. The ends were cut back, 8 bases at V and 7 bases at J, with 14 bases in the middle. The germline V gene encodes CDR1 SGHTA and CDR2 FQGNSA. The CDR3 protein is CASSLSAVGELFF. The DNA for the CDR3 is TGTGCCAGCTCCCTATCGGCGGTCGGGGAGCTGTTTTTT. Supplemented by reference TRBV7-2 and TRBJ2-2, the full variable domain reads GAGVSQSPSNKVTEKGKDVELRCDPISGHTALYWYRQSLGQGLEFLIYFQGNSAPDKSGLPSDRFSAERTGGSVSTLTIQRTQQEDSAVYLCASSLSAVGELFFGEGSRLTVL.

The chain links TRBV7-2 to TRBJ1-3; a weak D match, TRBD1 (5 bases). V dropped 3 bases and J dropped 2 bases, with 8 bases sitting between them. The CDR3 extends over 14 amino acids. Germline V gene sequence: CDR1 SGHTA, CDR2 FQGNSA. DNA for the CDR3: TGTGCCAGCAGCTTTGCGGGGGCTGGAAACACCATATATTTT. The encoded protein is CASSFAGAGNTIYF.

V and J are TRBV9 and TRBJ1-1; 9 bases line up with TRBD1. The CDR3 sequence is 14 residues long. Unmatched junction bases numbered 6, after V lost 5 bases and J lost 4 bases. Germline CDR1 reads SGDLS; CDR2 reads YYNGEE. This CDR3 is CASRRGTGTTEAFF. CDR3 coding DNA: TGTGCCAGCAGAAGGGGGACAGGGACCACTGAAGCTTTCTTT.

The rearrangement uses TRBV2 and TRBJ1-4; 10 bases are shared with TRBD1. CDR1 is SNHLY and CDR2 is FYNNEI in the germline V gene. CDR3 length: 16 amino acids. V lost 6 bases and J lost 4; bases outside the gene matches: 8. Here the CDR3 reads CASRHQGTGVNEKLFF. CDR3 nucleotides: TGTGCCAGCAGACATCAGGGGACAGGGGTTAATGAAAAACTGTTTTTT.

The genes are TRBV7-6 and TRBJ2-5; D is perhaps TRBD2 (6 bases). Trimming stripped 5 bases from V and 2 bases from J, with 12 bases between. This CDR3 is built from 14 residues. CDR1 is SGHVS and CDR2 is FNYEAQ in the germline V gene. CDR3 region: CASSPRLDQETQYF. DNA of the CDR3: TGTGCCAGCAGCCCCCGACTAGATCAAGAGACCCAGTACTTC.

Notes on this clone: An end of the junction does not agree with germline; a read error may underlie this. The chain uses TRBV5-6 and TRBJ2-7, with D perhaps matching TRBD1 (6 bases). CDR3 length: 13 residues. Germline assignment: CDR1 SGHDT and CDR2 YYEEEE. CDR3: CASSPDSSHEQYF. DNA for the CDR3: TGTGCCAGCAGCCCGGACAGCTCCCACGAGCAGTACTTC.

This rearrangement joins TRBV6-2 or TRBV6-3 to TRBJ2-1; D is unresolved. This CDR3 is 13 amino acids long. V was clipped by 1 base and J by 8 bases, with 9 bases between them. From germline, CDR1 is MNHEY and CDR2 SVGEGT. The CDR3 DNA reads TGTGCCAGCAGTTACTTCAGGTTTTATGAGCAGTTCTTC. Amino acid sequence: CASSYFRFYEQFF.